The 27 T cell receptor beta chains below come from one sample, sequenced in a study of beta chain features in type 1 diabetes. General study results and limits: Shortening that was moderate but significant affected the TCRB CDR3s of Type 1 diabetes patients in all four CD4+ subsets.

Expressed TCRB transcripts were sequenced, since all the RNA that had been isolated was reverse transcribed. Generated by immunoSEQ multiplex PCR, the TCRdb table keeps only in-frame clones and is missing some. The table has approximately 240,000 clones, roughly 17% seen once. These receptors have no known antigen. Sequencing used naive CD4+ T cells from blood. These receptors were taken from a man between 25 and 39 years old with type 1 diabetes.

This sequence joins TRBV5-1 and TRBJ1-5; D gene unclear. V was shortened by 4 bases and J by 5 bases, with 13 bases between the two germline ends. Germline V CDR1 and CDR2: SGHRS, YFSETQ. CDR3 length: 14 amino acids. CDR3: CASSNGRSDQPQHF. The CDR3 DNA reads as TGCGCCAGCAGCAATGGACGAAGTGATCAGCCCCAGCATTTT. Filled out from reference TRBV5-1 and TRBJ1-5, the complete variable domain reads KAGVTQTPRYLIKTRGQQVTLSCSPISGHRSVSWYQQTPGQGLQFLFEYFSETQRNKGNFPGRFSGRQFSNSRSEMNVSTLELGDSALYLCASSNGRSDQPQHFGDGTRLSIL.

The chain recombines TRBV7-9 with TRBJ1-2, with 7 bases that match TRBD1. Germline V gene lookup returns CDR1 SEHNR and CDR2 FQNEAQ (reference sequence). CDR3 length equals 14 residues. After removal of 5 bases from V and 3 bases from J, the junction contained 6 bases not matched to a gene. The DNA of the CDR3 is TGTGCCAGCAGCCCTACAGGGGACGACTATGGCTACACCTTC. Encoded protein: CASSPTGDDYGYTF.

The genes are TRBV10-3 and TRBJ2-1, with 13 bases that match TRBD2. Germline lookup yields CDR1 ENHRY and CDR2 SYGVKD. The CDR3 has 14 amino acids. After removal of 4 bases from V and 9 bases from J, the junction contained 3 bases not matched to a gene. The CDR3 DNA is TGTGCCATCAGTGGCGGACTAGCGGGAGTTGAGCAGTTCTTC. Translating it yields CAISGGLAGVEQFF.

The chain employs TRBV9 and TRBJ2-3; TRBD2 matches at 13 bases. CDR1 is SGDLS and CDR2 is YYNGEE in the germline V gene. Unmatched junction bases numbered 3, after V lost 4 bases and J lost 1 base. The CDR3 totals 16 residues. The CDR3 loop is CASSPGLAGGTDTQYF. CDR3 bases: TGTGCCAGCAGCCCAGGACTAGCGGGGGGCACAGATACGCAGTATTTT.

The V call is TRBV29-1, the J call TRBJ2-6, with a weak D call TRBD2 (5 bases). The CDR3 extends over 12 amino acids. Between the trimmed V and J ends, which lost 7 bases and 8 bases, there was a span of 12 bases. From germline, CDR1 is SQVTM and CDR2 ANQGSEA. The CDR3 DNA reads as TGCAGCGGACTACAGACGACCAACGTCCTGACTTTC. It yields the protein CSGLQTTNVLTF.

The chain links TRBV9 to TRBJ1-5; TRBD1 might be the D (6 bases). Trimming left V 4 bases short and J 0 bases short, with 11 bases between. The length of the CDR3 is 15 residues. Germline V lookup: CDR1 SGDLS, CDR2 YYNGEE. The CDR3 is CASSRTVDSNQPQHF. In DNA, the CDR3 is TGTGCCAGCAGCCGGACAGTCGATAGCAATCAGCCCCAGCATTTT.

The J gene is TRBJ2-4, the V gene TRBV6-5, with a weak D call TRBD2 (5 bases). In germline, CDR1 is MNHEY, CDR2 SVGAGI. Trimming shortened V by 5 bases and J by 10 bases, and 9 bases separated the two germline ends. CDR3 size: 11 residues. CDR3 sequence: CASSSQRIQYF. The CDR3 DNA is TGTGCCAGCAGTAGCCAGCGGATTCAGTACTTC.

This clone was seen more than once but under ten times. CDR3 in amino acids: CASSPAISFSEQFF. CDR3 nucleotide sequence: TGTGCCAGCTCACCGGCCATCTCTTTTTCTGAGCAGTTCTTC. This chain connects TRBV18 to TRBJ2-1, with D unresolved. Germline V gene sequence: CDR1 KGHSH, CDR2 LQKENI. The CDR3 runs to 14 residues. Trimming left V 3 bases short and J 9 bases short, with 15 bases between.

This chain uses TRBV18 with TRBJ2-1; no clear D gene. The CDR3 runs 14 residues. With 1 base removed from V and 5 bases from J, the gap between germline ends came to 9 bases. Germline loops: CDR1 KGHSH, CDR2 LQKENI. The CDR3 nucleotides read TGTGCCAGCTCACCACAAAGCAGAAACAATGAGCAGTTCTTC. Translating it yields CASSPQSRNNEQFF.

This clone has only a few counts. CDR3 region: CAISESTRDNEQFF. As DNA, the CDR3 is TGTGCCATCAGTGAGTCGACCAGGGACAATGAGCAGTTCTTC. The chain employs TRBV10-3 and TRBJ2-1; D is perhaps TRBD1 (5 bases). The CDR3 length is 14 residues. Per the germline V gene, CDR1 is ENHRY and CDR2 is SYGVKD. V was cut by 0 bases and J by 5 bases, with 8 bases left in between.

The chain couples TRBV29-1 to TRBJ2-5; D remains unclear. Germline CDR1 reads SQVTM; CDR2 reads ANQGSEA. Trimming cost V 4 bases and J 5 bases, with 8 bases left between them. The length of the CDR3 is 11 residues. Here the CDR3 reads CSVAPRETQYF. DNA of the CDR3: TGCAGCGTTGCTCCGAGGGAGACCCAGTACTTC.

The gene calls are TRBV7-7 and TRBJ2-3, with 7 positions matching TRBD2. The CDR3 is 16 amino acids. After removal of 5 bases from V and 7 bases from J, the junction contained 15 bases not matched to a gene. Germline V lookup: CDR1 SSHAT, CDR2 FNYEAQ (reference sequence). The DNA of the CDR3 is TGTGCCAGCAGCCCATTCGCTAGCGGATGGGGGAATACGCAGTATTTT. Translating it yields CASSPFASGWGNTQYF.

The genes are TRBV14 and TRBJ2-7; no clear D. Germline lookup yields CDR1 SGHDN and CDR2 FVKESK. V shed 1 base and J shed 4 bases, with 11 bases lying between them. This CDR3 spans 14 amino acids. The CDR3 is CASSQVASEYEQYF. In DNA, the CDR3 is TGTGCCAGCAGCCAAGTGGCCAGCGAGTACGAGCAGTACTTC.

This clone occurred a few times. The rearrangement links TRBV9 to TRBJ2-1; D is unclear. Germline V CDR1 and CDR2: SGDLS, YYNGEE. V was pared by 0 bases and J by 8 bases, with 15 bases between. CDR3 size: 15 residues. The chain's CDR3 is CASSVGLGMWDEQFF. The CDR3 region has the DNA TGTGCCAGCAGCGTAGGGCTAGGAATGTGGGATGAGCAGTTCTTC.

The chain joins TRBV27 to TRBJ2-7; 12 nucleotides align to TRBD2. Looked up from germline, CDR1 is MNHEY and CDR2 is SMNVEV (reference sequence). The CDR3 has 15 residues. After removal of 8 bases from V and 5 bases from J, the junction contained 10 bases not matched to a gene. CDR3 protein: CASGSLAGGPDEQYF. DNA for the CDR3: TGTGCCAGCGGAAGCCTAGCGGGAGGGCCGGACGAGCAGTACTTC.

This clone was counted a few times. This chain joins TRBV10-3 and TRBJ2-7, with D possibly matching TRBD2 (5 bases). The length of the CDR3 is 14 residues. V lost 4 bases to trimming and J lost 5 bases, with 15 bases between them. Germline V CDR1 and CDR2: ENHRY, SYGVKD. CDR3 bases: TGTGCCATCAGTGGCCCGACTGGGAGAAACGAGCAGTACTTC. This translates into CAISGPTGRNEQYF.

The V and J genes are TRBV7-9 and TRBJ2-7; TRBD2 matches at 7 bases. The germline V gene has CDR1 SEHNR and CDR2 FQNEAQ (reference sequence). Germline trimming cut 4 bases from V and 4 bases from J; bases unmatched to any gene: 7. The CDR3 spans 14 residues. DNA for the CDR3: TGTGCCAGCAGCTCCCCAACGGGAGGTTACGAGCAGTACTTC. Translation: CASSSPTGGYEQYF. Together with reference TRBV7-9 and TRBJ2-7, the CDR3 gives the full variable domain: DTGVSQNPRHKITKRGQNVTFRCDPISEHNRLYWYRQTLGQGPEFLTYFQNEAQLEKSRLLSDRFSAERPKGSFSTLEIQRTEQGDSAMYLCASSSPTGGYEQYFGPGTRLTVT.

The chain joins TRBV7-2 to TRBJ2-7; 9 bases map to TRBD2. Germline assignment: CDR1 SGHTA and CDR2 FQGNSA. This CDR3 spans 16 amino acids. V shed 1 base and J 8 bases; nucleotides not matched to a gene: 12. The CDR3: CASSLVSGSGSPQQYF. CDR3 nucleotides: TGTGCCAGCAGCTTAGTGTCGGGTAGCGGGAGTCCCCAGCAGTACTTC.

The CDR3 nucleotides read TGCAGCGTCCGAGGATTCACAGATACGCAGTATTTT. Translated: CSVRGFTDTQYF. V is TRBV29-1 and J is TRBJ2-3; D gene uncertain. Trimming shortened V by 6 bases and J by 2 bases, and 9 bases separated the two germline ends. Germline lookup yields CDR1 SQVTM and CDR2 ANQGSEA. CDR3 length: 12 amino acids.

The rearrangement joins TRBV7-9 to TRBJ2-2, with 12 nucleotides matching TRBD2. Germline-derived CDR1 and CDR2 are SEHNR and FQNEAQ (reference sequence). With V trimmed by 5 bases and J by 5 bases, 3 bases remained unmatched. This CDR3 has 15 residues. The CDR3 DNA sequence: TGTGCCAGCAGCCGGACTAGCGGGATAACCGGGGAGCTGTTTTTT. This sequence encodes CASSRTSGITGELFF.

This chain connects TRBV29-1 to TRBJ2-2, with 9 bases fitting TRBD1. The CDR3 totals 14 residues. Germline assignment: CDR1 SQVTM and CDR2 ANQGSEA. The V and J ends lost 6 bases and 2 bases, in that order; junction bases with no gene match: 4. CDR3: CSVRQGENTGELFF. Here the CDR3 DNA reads TGCAGCGTCCGACAGGGGGAAAACACCGGGGAGCTGTTTTTT.

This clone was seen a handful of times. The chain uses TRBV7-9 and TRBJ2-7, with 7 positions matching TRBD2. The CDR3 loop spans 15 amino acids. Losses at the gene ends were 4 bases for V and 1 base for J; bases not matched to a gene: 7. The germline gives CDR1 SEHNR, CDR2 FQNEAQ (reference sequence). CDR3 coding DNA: TGTGCCAGCAGCTCGGGGGGTCAGGGATCCTACGAGCAGTACTTC. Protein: CASSSGGQGSYEQYF. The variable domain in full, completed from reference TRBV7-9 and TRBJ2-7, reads DTGVSQNPRHKITKRGQNVTFRCDPISEHNRLYWYRQTLGQGPEFLTYFQNEAQLEKSRLLSDRFSAERPKGSFSTLEIQRTEQGDSAMYLCASSSGGQGSYEQYFGPGTRLTVT.

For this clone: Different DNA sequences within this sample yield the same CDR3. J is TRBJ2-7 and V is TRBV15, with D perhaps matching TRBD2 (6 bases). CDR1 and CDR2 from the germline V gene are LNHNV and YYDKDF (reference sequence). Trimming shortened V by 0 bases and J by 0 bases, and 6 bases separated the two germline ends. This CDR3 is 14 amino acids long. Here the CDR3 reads CATSRDSGSYEQYF. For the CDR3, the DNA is TGTGCCACCAGCAGAGATAGCGGCTCCTACGAGCAGTACTTC.

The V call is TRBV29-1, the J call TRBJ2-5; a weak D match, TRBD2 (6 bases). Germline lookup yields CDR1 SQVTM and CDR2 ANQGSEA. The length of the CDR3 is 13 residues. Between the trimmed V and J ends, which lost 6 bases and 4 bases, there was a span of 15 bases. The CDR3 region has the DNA TGCAGCGTCGGAGGGTTATTTGGAGAGACCCAGTACTTC. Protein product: CSVGGLFGETQYF. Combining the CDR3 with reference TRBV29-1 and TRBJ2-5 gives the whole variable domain SAVISQKPSRDICQRGTSLTIQCQVDSQVTMMFWYRQQPGQSLTLIATANQGSEATYESGFVIDKFPISRPNLTFSTLTVSNMSPEDSSIYLCSVGGLFGETQYFGPGTRLLVL.

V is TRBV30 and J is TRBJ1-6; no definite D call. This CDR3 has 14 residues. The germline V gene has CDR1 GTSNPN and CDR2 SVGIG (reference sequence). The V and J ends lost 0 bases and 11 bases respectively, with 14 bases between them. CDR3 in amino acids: CAWSVNYKGAPLHF. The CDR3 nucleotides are TGTGCCTGGAGTGTAAATTACAAAGGCGCACCCCTCCACTTT.

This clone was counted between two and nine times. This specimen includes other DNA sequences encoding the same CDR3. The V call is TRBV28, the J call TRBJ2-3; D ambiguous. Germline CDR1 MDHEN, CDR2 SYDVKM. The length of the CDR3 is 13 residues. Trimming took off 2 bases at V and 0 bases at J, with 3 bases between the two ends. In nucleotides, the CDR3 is TGTGCCAGCAGTTTACGAAGCACAGATACGCAGTATTTT. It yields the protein CASSLRSTDTQYF.

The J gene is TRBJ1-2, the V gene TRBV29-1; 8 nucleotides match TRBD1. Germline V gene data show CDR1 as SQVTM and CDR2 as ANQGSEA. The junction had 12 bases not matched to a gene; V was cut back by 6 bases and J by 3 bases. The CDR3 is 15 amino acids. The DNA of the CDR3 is TGCAGCGTAGGGACGCAGACAGGGGCGCACTATGGCTACACCTTC. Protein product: CSVGTQTGAHYGYTF.